Listed here are 28 T cell receptor beta chains from one sample, sequenced in a study of identical twins. TCRdb processed the 5' RACE reads anew with MiXCR; each CDR3 protein has one entry. The table shows under 1 million distinct CDR3 sequences, with 9% to 15% occurring only once. These records were also assigned to another study, of yellow fever vaccine responses in identical twins.

Sequenced material: PBMCs. The receptors derive from a woman aged 18-29 years in good health.

The gene calls are TRBV20-1 and TRBJ2-1, with TRBD1 matching 8 bases. CDR3 length: 14 amino acids. The V gene's germline CDR1 is DFQATT and CDR2 SNEGSKA (reference sequence). J lost 2 bases, V lost 5 bases, and 5 bases had no gene match. The CDR3 DNA follows: TGCAGTGCTCAGGACAGGGAAGCCTACAATGAGCAGTTCTTC. Its protein product is CSAQDREAYNEQFF.

This clonotype appeared many times. V usage is TRBV5-1 and J usage is TRBJ2-7; unclear D gene. Trimming shortened V by 0 bases and J by 11 bases, and 15 bases separated the two germline ends. Germline-derived CDR1 and CDR2 are SGHRS and YFSETQ. The CDR3 extends over 13 amino acids. The CDR3 DNA is TGCGCCAGCAGCTTGGACGCCAAGAAATGGGAGTACGTC. Translation: CASSLDAKKWEYV.

The gene calls are TRBV7-9 and TRBJ2-2; 7 nucleotides align to TRBD2. Losses at the gene ends were 5 bases for V and 8 bases for J; bases not matched to a gene: 5. CDR3 length equals 13 residues. The V gene's germline CDR1 is SEHNR and CDR2 FQNEAQ (reference sequence). The DNA of the CDR3 is TGTGCCAGCAGCCCGGGAGGAATGGGGGAGCTGTTTTTT. Translation gives CASSPGGMGELFF.

Turning to this clonotype: The junction does not match germline at one end; this may be a read error. The chain couples TRBV20-1 to TRBJ2-2; 12 nucleotides align to TRBD2. This CDR3 has 16 amino acids. Germline CDR1 and CDR2: DFQATT and SNEGSKA (reference sequence). The CDR3 DNA follows: TGCTGTGCTCGACCGACCGGGACTAGCGGGACCGGGGAGCTGTTTTTT. It translates to CCARPTGTSGTGELFF.

The rearrangement uses TRBV29-1 and TRBJ2-3; weak D call: TRBD2 (6 bases). The CDR3 is made up of 16 amino acids. Germline values: CDR1 SQVTM, CDR2 ANQGSEA. Between the trimmed V and J ends, which lost 4 bases and 4 bases, there was a span of 21 bases. Here the CDR3 reads CSVVLTRLVNSDTQYF. The CDR3 nucleotides read TGCAGCGTTGTCTTGACTAGACTTGTCAATTCAGATACGCAGTATTTT.

This clonotype was counted between two and nine times. The CDR3 protein is CASSRTNSYEQYF. The CDR3 nucleotides read TGTGCCAGCAGCCGGACAAACTCCTACGAGCAGTACTTC. V is TRBV7-9 and J is TRBJ2-7, with D perhaps matching TRBD1 (5 bases). The CDR3 is 13 amino acids. Looked up from germline, CDR1 is SEHNR and CDR2 is FQNEAQ (reference sequence). V lost 5 bases and J 0 bases, leaving 8 bases between the germline ends. The full variable domain, rest sourced from reference TRBV7-9 and TRBJ2-7, is DTGVSQNPRHKITKRGQNVTFRCDPISEHNRLYWYRQTLGQGPEFLTYFQNEAQLEKSRLLSDRFSAERPKGSFSTLEIQRTEQGDSAMYLCASSRTNSYEQYFGPGTRLTVT.

This clonotype was detected a few times. The chain uses TRBV6-2 or TRBV6-3 and TRBJ2-3; no reliable D call. CDR3 length: 14 residues. Trimming shortened V by 4 bases and J by 2 bases, and 10 bases separated the two germline ends. CDR1 is MNHEY and CDR2 is SVGEGT in the germline V gene. Here the CDR3 reads CASSFSASTDTQYF. CDR3 DNA sequence: TGTGCCAGCAGTTTCTCGGCTTCCACAGATACGCAGTATTTT.

CDR3 nucleotides: TGTGCCACCGGAGGACAGGGCGGGGGGACCCAGTACTTC. This translates into CATGGQGGGTQYF. The V gene is TRBV24-1, the J gene TRBJ2-5; TRBD1 might be the D (8 bases). The CDR3 is made up of 13 amino acids. The V gene lost 9 bases and the J gene lost 7 bases, with 17 bases spanning the gap. Germline-derived CDR1 and CDR2 are KGHDR and SFDVKD.

The chain carries TRBV7-3 and TRBJ2-1; D perhaps matches TRBD2 (6 bases). V lost 5 bases to trimming and J lost 4 bases, with 18 bases between them. The CDR3 spans 16 residues. Germline V gene lookup returns CDR1 SGHTA and CDR2 FQGTGA. The CDR3 region is CASSPQPGTLYNEQFF. The CDR3 nucleotides are TGTGCCAGCAGCCCACAACCCGGGACTTTGTACAATGAGCAGTTCTTC.

The chain employs TRBV27 and TRBJ2-2, with 8 bases aligning to TRBD2. The J segment lost 6 bases and the V segment lost 4 bases, leaving 1 base of the junction unmatched. Germline CDR1 reads MNHEY; CDR2 reads SMNVEV (reference sequence). The CDR3 is 13 residues long. The CDR3 reads CASSSGLAGELFF. CDR3 sequence (DNA): TGTGCCAGCAGTTCGGGACTAGCCGGGGAGCTGTTTTTT.

For this clonotype: One end of the junction does not line up with germline, which may come from a read error. The chain recombines TRBV10-2 with TRBJ2-2; no firm D call. The CDR3 consists of 11 residues. The V gene's germline CDR1 is WSHSY and CDR2 SAAADI. The chain's CDR3 is CASRATWELFF. CDR3 in DNA: TGCGCCAGCAGGGCCACCTGGGAGCTGTTTTTT.

This clonotype showed up just a few times. The V and J genes are TRBV10-3 and TRBJ2-5, with 13 bases identical to TRBD2. V shed 4 bases, J shed 1 base, and the junction held 3 bases outside the gene matches. CDR3 size: 16 residues. Germline CDR1 ENHRY, CDR2 SYGVKD. The CDR3: CAISARTSGGQETQYF. The CDR3 DNA reads as TGTGCCATCAGTGCCCGGACTAGCGGGGGCCAAGAGACCCAGTACTTC.

The table lists this clonotype with many counts. The V call is TRBV12-3 or TRBV12-4, the J call TRBJ1-4; TRBD1 aligns across 7 bases. The CDR3 is 15 residues long. V trimming: 5 bases; J trimming: 2 bases; junction bases outside the gene matches: 5. Here the CDR3 reads CASSPQGLTNEKLFF. The DNA for the CDR3 is TGTGCCAGCAGTCCACAGGGGCTGACTAATGAAAAACTGTTTTTT.

This chain links TRBV27 with TRBJ2-3, with 12 bases identical to TRBD2. The CDR3 consists of 19 residues. V lost 10 bases and J lost 0; bases outside the gene matches: 17. From germline, CDR1 is MNHEY and CDR2 SMNVEV (reference sequence). The CDR3 reads CATKSWGTSGSPSTDTQYF. CDR3 sequence (DNA): TGTGCCACCAAAAGCTGGGGGACTAGCGGGTCACCTAGCACAGATACGCAGTATTTT.

The J gene is TRBJ2-2, the V gene TRBV29-1, with a tentative D call TRBD2 (5 bases). CDR1 is SQVTM, CDR2 ANQGSEA, per germline. Trimming cost V 6 bases and J 0 bases, with 14 bases left between them. The CDR3 has 15 residues. CDR3 bases: TGCAGCGTCGGGATCGGGTCTGCGAACACCGGGGAGCTGTTTTTT. This encodes CSVGIGSANTGELFF.

This clonotype was seen a few times. CDR3 nucleotides: TGTGCTAGTGCTTCTGGGGCCAACGTCCTGACTTTC. Its translation is CASASGANVLTF. The chain combines TRBV12-5 with TRBJ2-6, with D hard to call. The germline V gene encodes CDR1 LGHNT and CDR2 FRNRAP. This CDR3 is 12 amino acids long. Trimming left V 7 bases short and J 1 base short, with 2 bases between.

The genes are TRBV9 and TRBJ1-2, with no clear D. Per germline, CDR1 SGDLS and CDR2 YYNGEE. Deletions cut 3 bases from V and 4 bases from J, with 10 bases between. The CDR3 runs 13 residues. CDR3: CASSARLPYGYTF. The CDR3 DNA reads as TGTGCCAGCAGCGCCCGGTTGCCCTATGGCTACACCTTC.

The CDR3 loop is CASSYSLGKFANTGELFF. DNA for the CDR3: TGTGCCAGCAGTTACTCGTTGGGAAAATTCGCGAACACCGGGGAGCTGTTTTTT. The gene calls are TRBV6-5 and TRBJ2-2; no reliable D call. The V gene lost 0 bases and the J gene lost 0 bases, with 14 bases spanning the gap. Germline CDR1 MNHEY, CDR2 SVGAGI. The CDR3 is 18 residues long.

The genes are TRBV6-2 or TRBV6-3 and TRBJ2-7; a weak D match, TRBD2 (6 bases). The CDR3 length is 15 residues. Germline assignment: CDR1 MNHEY and CDR2 SVGEGT. V was cut by 0 bases and J by 6 bases, with 15 bases left in between. The CDR3 is CASSYSATGVGEQYV. The CDR3 nucleotides read TGTGCCAGCAGTTACTCGGCTACGGGGGTCGGCGAGCAGTACGTC.

This clonotype was seen a handful of times. CDR3 protein: CASSQEVRTASSYEQYF. CDR3 DNA sequence: TGTGCCAGCAGCCAAGAAGTCCGCACGGCGAGCTCCTACGAGCAGTACTTC. The rearrangement links TRBV3-1 to TRBJ2-7; D is unclear. V was trimmed by 0 bases and J by 0 bases, leaving 15 bases between them. CDR1 is LGHDT, CDR2 YNNKEL, per germline (reference sequence). The CDR3 contains 17 residues.

The table lists this clonotype with many counts. V is TRBV7-8 and J is TRBJ1-4; TRBD1 agrees at 7 bases. The length of the CDR3 is 14 residues. Germline V CDR1 and CDR2: SGHVS, FQNEAQ. Trimming took 5 bases from V and 6 from J; bases not matched to a gene: 6. CDR3 coding DNA: TGTGCCAGCAGCGAAGGGACAGCTTATGAAAAACTGTTTTTT. Its protein is CASSEGTAYEKLFF.

The rearrangement links TRBV29-1 to TRBJ2-7; 13 bases fit TRBD2. Per the germline V gene, CDR1 is SQVTM and CDR2 is ANQGSEA. The CDR3 is 14 amino acids. After removal of 6 bases from V and 5 bases from J, the junction contained 7 bases not matched to a gene. Here the CDR3 reads CSVGPGTSGNEQYF. CDR3 sequence (DNA): TGCAGCGTAGGCCCTGGGACTAGCGGGAACGAGCAGTACTTC.

Ten or more counts support this clonotype. This rearrangement joins TRBV12-3 or TRBV12-4 to TRBJ2-3, with D unresolved. V was pared by 1 base and J by 7 bases, with 6 bases between. The CDR3 runs 12 residues. The CDR3 is CASSLDLNTQYF. The CDR3 DNA is TGTGCCAGCAGTTTAGATCTGAATACGCAGTATTTT.

Only a few counts were recorded for this clonotype. V gene TRBV20-1 combines with J gene TRBJ1-6; D call uncertain. Between the trimmed V and J ends, which lost 0 bases and 7 bases, there was a span of 10 bases. This CDR3 has 14 residues. Germline-derived CDR1 and CDR2 are DFQATT and SNEGSKA (reference sequence). CDR3 coding DNA: TGCAGTGCTAGAGATCTATCCAGAAATTCACCCCTCCACTTT. Protein product: CSARDLSRNSPLHF.

The chain combines TRBV5-4 with TRBJ2-5; D may correspond to TRBD1 or TRBD2 (5 bases each). CDR3 length: 16 residues. V was cut by 0 bases and J by 1 base, with 13 bases left in between. Germline V gene data show CDR1 as SGHNT and CDR2 as YYREEE (reference sequence). CDR3 coding DNA: TGTGCCAGCAGCTTGGGGGGGAGCTCACTCCAAGAGACCCAGTACTTC. Translating it yields CASSLGGSSLQETQYF.

There are a few counts of this clonotype. V and J are TRBV6-5 and TRBJ1-4; tentatively, D is TRBD1 (6 bases). The V and J ends lost 2 bases and 8 bases respectively, with 15 bases between them. Germline V CDR1 and CDR2: MNHEY, SVGAGI. This CDR3 is built from 15 residues. In nucleotides, the CDR3 is TGTGCCAGCAGTTACGAGGGCCAGGGGCCGGAAAAACTGTTTTTT. This encodes CASSYEGQGPEKLFF.

This clonotype has just a few counts. This chain joins TRBV6-1 and TRBJ1-4; no clear D. Looked up from germline, CDR1 is MNHNS and CDR2 is SASEGT. The V end was cut by 8 bases, the J end by 12 bases, with 13 bases between. CDR3 length equals 11 residues. The CDR3 sequence is CASGLQVELFF. The CDR3 DNA sequence: TGTGCCAGCGGCCTACAAGTGGAACTGTTTTTT.

This clonotype was picked up many times. The chain has TRBV15 and TRBJ2-1; the D gene could be TRBD1 or TRBD2 (5 bases each). V lost 4 bases and J 4 bases, leaving 11 bases between the germline ends. Germline lookup yields CDR1 LNHNV and CDR2 YYDKDF (reference sequence). This CDR3 has 14 residues. CDR3 sequence (DNA): TGTGCCACCAGCAAGGGACGGGAATACAATGAGCAGTTCTTC. Translation: CATSKGREYNEQFF. Supplemented by reference TRBV15 and TRBJ2-1, the full variable domain reads DAMVIQNPRYQVTQFGKPVTLSCSQTLNHNVMYWYQQKSSQAPKLLFHYYDKDFNNEADTPDNFQSRRPNTSFCFLDIRSPGLGDTAMYLCATSKGREYNEQFFGPGTRLTVL.